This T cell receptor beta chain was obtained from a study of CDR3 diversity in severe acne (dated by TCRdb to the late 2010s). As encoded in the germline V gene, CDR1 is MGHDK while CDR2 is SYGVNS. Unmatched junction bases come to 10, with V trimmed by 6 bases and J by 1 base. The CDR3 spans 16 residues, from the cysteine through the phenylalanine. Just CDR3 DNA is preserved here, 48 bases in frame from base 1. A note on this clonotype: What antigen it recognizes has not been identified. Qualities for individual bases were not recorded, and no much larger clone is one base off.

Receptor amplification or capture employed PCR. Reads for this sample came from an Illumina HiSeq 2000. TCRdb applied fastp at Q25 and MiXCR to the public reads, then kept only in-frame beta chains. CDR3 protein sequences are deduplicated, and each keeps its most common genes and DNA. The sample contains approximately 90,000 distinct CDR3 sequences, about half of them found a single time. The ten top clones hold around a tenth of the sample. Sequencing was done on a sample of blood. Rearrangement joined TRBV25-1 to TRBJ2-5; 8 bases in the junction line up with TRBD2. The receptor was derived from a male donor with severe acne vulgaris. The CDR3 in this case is CASSPVAGRPQETQYF. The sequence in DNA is TGTGCCAGCAGCCCGGTAGCGGGACGACCCCAAGAGACCCAGTACTTC.